This T cell receptor (beta chain) appears in the sequencing data of a study of blood T cell repertoires in COVID-19. Across the whole study: Samples representing acute and convalescent COVID-19 were sourced from the United States, Italy and Spain. T cells, B-cell-depleted T cells, or PBMCs supplied cDNA or gDNA.

The table lists this clone with a count of one. The authors' processing: Nucleated cell counts were estimated from reference gene primer amplification. The data were produced by immunoSEQ multiplex PCR, yet TCRdb's version contains in-frame clones alone and is incomplete. The D gene and trimming were derived from the DNA, and the V and J assignments and clone size from that table. The sample includes 200,000 to 250,000 clones, roughly 84% seen only once; the top ten take 3% to 4.5%. This sequence originates from a woman of 80 years or more with acute or convalescent COVID-19. Sequences were obtained from peripheral blood.

Here the CDR3 DNA reads TGTGCCAGCAGTGAAAAGGGGACTATTCGAGAGACCCAGTACTTC. Amino acid sequence: CASSEKGTIRETQYF. The V gene is TRBV2, the J gene TRBJ2-5, with 7 bases identical to TRBD2. Germline CDR1 is SNHLY and CDR2 is FYNNEI. The CDR3 is 15 residues long. Germline trimming cut 2 bases from V and 4 bases from J; bases unmatched to any gene: 7.